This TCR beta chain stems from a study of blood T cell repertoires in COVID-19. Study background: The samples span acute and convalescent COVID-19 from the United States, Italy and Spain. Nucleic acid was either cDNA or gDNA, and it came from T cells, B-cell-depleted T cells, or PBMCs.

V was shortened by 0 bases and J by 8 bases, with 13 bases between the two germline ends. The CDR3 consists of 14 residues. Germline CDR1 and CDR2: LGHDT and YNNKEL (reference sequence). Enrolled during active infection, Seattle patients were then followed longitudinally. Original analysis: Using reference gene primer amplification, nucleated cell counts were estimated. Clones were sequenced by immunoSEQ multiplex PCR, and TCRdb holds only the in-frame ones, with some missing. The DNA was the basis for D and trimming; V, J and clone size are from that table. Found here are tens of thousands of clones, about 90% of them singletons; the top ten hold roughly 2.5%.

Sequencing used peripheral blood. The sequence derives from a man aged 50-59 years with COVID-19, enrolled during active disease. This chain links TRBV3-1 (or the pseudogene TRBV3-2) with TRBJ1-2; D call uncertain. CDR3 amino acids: CASSQDSRATGYTF. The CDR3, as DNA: TGTGCCAGCAGCCAAGATTCAAGAGCGACCGGCTACACCTTC.